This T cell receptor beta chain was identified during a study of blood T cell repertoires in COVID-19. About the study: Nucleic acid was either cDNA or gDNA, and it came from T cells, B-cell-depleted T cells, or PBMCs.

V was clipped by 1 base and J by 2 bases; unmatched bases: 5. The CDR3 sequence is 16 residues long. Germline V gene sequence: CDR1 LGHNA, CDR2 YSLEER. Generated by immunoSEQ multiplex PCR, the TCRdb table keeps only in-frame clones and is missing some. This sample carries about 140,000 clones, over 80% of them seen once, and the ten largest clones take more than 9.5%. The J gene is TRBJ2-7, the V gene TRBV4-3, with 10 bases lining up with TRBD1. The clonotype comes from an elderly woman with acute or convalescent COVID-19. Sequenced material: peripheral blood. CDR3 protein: CASSQVFGTGAYEQYF. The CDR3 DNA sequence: TGCGCCAGCAGCCAAGTTTTCGGGACAGGGGCCTACGAGCAGTACTTC.